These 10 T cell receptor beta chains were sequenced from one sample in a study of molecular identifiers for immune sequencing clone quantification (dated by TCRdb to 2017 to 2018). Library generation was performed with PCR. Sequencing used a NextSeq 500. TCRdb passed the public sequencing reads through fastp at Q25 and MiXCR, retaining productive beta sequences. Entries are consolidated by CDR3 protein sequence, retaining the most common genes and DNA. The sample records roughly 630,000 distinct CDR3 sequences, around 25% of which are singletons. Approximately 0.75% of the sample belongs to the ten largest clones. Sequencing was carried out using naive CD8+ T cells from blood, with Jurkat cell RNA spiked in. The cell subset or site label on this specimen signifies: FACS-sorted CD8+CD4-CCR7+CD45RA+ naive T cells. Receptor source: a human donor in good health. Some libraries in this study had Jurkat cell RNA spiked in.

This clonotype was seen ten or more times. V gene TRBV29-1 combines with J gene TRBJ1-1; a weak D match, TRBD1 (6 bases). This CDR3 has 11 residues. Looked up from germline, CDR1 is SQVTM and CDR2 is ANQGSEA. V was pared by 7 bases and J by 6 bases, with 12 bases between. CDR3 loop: CSGTWTAEAFF. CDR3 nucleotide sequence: TGCAGCGGAACATGGACAGCTGAAGCTTTCTTT. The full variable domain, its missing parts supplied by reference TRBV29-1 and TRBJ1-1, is SAVISQKPSRDICQRGTSLTIQCQVDSQVTMMFWYRQQPGQSLTLIATANQGSEATYESGFVIDKFPISRPNLTFSTLTVSNMSPEDSSIYLCSGTWTAEAFFGQGTRLTVV.

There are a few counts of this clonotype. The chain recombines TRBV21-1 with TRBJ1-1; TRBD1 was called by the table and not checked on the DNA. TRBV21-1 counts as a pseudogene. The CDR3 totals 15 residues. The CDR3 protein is CASSGRQGLNTEAFF. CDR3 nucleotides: TGTGCCAGCAGTGGTCGACAGGGGCTGAACACTGAAGCTTTCTTT.

Here the CDR3 reads CASSIVSAGNEQFF. CDR3 DNA sequence: TGTGCCAGTAGTATAGTCTCAGCGGGCAATGAGCAGTTCTTC. The chain is built from TRBV19 and TRBJ2-1; tentative D call: TRBD2 (6 bases). Per the germline V gene, CDR1 is LNHDA and CDR2 is SQIVND (reference sequence). Trimming cost V 1 base and J 6 bases, with 10 bases left between them. The CDR3 totals 14 residues. The full variable domain, with the rest looked up from reference TRBV19 and TRBJ2-1, is DGGITQSPKYLFRKEGQNVTLSCEQNLNHDAMYWYRQDPGQGLRLIYYSQIVNDFQKGDIAEGYSVSREKKESFPLTVTSAQKNPTAFYLCASSIVSAGNEQFFGPGTRLTVL.

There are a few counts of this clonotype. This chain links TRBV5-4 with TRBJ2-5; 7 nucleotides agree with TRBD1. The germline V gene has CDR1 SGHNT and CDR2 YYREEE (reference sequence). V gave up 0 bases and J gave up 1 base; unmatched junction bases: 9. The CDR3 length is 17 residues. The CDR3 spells CASSLVGTAPLQETQYF. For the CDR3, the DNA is TGTGCCAGCAGCTTGGTGGGGACAGCACCCCTCCAAGAGACCCAGTACTTC.

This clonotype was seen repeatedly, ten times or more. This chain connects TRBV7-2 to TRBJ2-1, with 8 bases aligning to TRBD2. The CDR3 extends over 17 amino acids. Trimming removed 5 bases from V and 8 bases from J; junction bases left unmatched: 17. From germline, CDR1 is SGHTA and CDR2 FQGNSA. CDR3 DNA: TGTGCCAGCAGCCGTGGTCTAGCGGGCCCATCATGGCATGAGCAGTTCTTC. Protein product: CASSRGLAGPSWHEQFF.

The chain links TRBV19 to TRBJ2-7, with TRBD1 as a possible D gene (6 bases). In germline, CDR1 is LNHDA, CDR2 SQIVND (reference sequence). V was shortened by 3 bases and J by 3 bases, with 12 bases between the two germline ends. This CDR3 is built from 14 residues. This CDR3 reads CASSIGTSHYEQYF. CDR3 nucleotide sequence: TGTGCCAGTAGTATTGGGACAAGCCACTACGAGCAGTACTTC.

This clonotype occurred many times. CDR3 in amino acids: CASSLWVYEQYF. In nucleotides, the CDR3 is TGTGCCAGCAGTTTGTGGGTTTACGAGCAGTACTTC. The V and J genes are TRBV12-3 or TRBV12-4 and TRBJ2-7, with D uncertain. The CDR3 loop spans 12 amino acids. V was pared by 3 bases and J by 4 bases, with 7 bases between.

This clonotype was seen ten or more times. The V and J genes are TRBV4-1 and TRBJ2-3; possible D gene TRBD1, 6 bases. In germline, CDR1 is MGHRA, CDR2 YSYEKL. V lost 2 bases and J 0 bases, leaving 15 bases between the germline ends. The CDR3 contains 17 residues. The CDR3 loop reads CASSQPPTGDSTDTQYF. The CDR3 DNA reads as TGCGCCAGCAGCCAACCACCGACAGGAGATAGCACAGATACGCAGTATTTT.

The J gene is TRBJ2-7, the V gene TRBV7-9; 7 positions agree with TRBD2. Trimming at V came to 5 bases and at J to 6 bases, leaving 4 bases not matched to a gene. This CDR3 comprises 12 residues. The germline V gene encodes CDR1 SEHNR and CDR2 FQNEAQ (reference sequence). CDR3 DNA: TGTGCCAGCAGCGATCTAGCGGCCGAGCAGTACTTC. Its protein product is CASSDLAAEQYF.

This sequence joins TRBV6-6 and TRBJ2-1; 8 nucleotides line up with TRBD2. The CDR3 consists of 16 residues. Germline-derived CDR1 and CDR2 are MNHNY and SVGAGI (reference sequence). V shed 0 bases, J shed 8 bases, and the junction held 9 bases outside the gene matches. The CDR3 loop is CASSYSVQRGYHEQFF. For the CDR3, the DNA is TGTGCCAGCAGTTACTCGGTACAGCGGGGGTACCATGAGCAGTTCTTC.